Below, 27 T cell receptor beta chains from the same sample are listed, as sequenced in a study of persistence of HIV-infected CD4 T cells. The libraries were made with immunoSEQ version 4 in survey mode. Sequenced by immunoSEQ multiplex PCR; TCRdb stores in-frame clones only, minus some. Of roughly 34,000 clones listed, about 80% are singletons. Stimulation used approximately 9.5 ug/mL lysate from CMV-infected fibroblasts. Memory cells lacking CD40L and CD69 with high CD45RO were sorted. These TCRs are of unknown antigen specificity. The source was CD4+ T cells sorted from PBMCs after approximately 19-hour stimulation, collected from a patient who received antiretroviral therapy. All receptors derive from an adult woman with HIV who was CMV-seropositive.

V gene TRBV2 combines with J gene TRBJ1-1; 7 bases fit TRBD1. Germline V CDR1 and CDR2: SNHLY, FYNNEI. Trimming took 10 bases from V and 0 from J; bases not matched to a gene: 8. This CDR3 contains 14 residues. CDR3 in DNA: TGTGCCACCAAGGGGGGGACAGTGAACACTGAAGCTTTCTTT. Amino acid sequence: CATKGGTVNTEAFF.

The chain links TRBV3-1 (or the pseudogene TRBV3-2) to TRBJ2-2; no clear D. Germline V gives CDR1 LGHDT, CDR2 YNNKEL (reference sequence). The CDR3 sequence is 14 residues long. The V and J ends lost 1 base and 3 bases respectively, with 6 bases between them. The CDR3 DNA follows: TGTGCCAGCAGCCAAGCCAAGTACACCGGGGAGCTGTTTTTT. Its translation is CASSQAKYTGELFF.

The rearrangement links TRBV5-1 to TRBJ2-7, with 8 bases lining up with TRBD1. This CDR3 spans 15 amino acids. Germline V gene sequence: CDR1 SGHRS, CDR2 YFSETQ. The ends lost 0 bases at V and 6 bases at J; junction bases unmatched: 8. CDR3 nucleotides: TGCGCCAGCAGCTTGGATCAGGGGGCGATAGGCGAGCAGTACTTC. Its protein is CASSLDQGAIGEQYF. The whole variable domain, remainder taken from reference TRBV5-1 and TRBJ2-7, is KAGVTQTPRYLIKTRGQQVTLSCSPISGHRSVSWYQQTPGQGLQFLFEYFSETQRNKGNFPGRFSGRQFSNSRSEMNVSTLELGDSALYLCASSLDQGAIGEQYFGPGTRLTVT.

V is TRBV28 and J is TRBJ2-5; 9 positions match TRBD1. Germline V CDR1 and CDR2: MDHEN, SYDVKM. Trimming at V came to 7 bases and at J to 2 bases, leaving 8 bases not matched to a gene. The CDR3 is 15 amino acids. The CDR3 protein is CASNSGGQGQETQYF. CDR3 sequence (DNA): TGTGCCAGCAACTCTGGGGGACAGGGACAAGAGACCCAGTACTTC.

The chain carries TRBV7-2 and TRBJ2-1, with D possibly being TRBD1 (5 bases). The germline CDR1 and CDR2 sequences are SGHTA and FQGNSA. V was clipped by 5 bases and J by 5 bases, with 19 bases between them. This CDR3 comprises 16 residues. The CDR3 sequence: CASSPQGTKRNNEQFF. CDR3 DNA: TGTGCCAGCAGCCCCCAGGGAACCAAGAGAAACAATGAGCAGTTCTTC. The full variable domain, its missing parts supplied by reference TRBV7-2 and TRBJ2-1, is GAGVSQSPSNKVTEKGKDVELRCDPISGHTALYWYRQSLGQGLEFLIYFQGNSAPDKSGLPSDRFSAERTGGSVSTLTIQRTQQEDSAVYLCASSPQGTKRNNEQFFGPGTRLTVL.

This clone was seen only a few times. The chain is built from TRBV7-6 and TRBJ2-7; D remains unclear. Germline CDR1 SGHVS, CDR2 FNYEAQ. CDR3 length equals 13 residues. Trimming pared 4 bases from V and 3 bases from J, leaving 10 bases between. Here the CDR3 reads CASSSPDIYEQYF. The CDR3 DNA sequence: TGTGCCAGCAGCTCTCCCGACATCTACGAGCAGTACTTC.

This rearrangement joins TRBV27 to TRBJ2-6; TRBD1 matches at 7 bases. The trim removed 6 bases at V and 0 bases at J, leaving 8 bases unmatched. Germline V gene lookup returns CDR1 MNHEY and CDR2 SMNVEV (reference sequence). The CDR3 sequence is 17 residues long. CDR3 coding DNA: TGTGCCAGCAGCCTTAGGGGGCAGAGCTCTGGGGCCAACGTCCTGACTTTC. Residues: CASSLRGQSSGANVLTF. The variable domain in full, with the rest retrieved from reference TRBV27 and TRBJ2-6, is EAQVTQNPRYLITVTGKKLTVTCSQNMNHEYMSWYRQDPGLGLRQIYYSMNVEVTDKGDVPEGYKVSRKEKRNFPLILESPSPNQTSLYFCASSLRGQSSGANVLTFGAGSRLTVL.

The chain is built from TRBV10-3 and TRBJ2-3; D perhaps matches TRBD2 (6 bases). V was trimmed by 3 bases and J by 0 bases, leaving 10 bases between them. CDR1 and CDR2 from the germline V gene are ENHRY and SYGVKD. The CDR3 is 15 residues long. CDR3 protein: CAISEGSGSTDTQYF. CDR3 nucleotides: TGTGCCATCAGTGAAGGAAGCGGGAGCACAGATACGCAGTATTTT.

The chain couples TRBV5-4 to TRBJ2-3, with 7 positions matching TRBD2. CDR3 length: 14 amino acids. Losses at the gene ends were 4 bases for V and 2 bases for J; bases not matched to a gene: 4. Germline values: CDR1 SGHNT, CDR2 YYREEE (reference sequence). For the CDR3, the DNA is TGTGCCAGCAGCAAAGGGGACTACACAGATACGCAGTATTTT. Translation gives CASSKGDYTDTQYF.

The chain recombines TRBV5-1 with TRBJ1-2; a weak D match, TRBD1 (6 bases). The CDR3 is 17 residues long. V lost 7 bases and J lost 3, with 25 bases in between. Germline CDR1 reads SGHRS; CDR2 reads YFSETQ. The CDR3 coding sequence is TGCGCCAGCGGGGTCGAGATAGGGGGGATTGGAGACTATGGCTACACCTTC. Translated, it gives CASGVEIGGIGDYGYTF.

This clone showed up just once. The chain's CDR3 is CASSPGGGSNEQFF. The CDR3, as DNA: TGTGCCAGCTCACCAGGGGGAGGGAGCAATGAGCAGTTCTTC. The chain combines TRBV18 with TRBJ2-1; 7 nucleotides line up with TRBD2. The CDR3 has 14 residues. Germline CDR1 and CDR2: KGHSH and LQKENI. Losses at the gene ends were 2 bases for V and 6 bases for J; bases not matched to a gene: 4.

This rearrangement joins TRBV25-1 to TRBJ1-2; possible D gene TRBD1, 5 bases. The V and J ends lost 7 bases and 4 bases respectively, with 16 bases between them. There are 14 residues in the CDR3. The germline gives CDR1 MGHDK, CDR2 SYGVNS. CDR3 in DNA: TGTGCCAGCAAAGGGGAGCCGGGCTCCTATGGCTACACCTTC. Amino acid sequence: CASKGEPGSYGYTF.

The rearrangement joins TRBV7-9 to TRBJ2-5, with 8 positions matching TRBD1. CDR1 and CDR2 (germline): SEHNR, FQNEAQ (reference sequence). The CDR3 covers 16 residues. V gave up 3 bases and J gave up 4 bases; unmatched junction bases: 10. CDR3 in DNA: TGTGCCAGCAGCTTCATACCGGGACAGGCGGCAGAGACCCAGTACTTC. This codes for CASSFIPGQAAETQYF.

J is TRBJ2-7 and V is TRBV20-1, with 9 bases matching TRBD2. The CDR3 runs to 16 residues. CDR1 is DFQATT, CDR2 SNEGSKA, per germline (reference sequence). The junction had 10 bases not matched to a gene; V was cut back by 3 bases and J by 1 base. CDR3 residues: CSASKGSGRMSYEQYF. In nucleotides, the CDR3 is TGCAGTGCTAGTAAGGGAAGCGGGAGGATGTCCTACGAGCAGTACTTC.

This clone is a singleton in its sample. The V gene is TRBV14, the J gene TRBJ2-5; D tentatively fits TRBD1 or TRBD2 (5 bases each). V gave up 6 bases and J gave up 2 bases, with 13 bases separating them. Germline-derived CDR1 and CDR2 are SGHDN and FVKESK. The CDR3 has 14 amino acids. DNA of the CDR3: TGTGCCAGCAGTACGTGGGGCGGGCAAGAGACCCAGTACTTC. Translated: CASSTWGGQETQYF.

The CDR3 region has the DNA TGTGCCAGCACCCCAACGGCCAACATGAACACTGAAGCTTTCTTT. It codes for CASTPTANMNTEAFF. The rearrangement joins TRBV2 to TRBJ1-1; no clear D. V was cut by 7 bases and J by 0 bases, with 15 bases left in between. The CDR3 sequence is 15 residues long. CDR1 is SNHLY, CDR2 FYNNEI, per germline.

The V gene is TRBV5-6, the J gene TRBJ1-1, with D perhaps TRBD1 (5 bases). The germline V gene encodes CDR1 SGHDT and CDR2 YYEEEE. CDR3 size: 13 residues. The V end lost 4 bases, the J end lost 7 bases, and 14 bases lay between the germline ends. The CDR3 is CASSRNWGGEAFF. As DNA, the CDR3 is TGTGCCAGCAGCCGTAACTGGGGGGGTGAAGCTTTCTTT.

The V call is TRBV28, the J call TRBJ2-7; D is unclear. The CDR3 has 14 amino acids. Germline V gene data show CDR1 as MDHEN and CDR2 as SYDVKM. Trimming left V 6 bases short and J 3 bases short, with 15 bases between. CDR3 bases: TGTGCCAGCAGCTCATACCCATTTAACTACGAGCAGTACTTC. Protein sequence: CASSSYPFNYEQYF.

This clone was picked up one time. The CDR3 reads CAIKREGRDGYTF. The CDR3 nucleotides are TGTGCCATCAAGAGGGAGGGGCGAGATGGCTACACCTTC. V is TRBV10-3 and J is TRBJ1-2; a possible D gene is TRBD1 (5 bases). The CDR3 consists of 13 residues. Germline V gives CDR1 ENHRY, CDR2 SYGVKD. V was cut by 7 bases and J by 6 bases, with 15 bases left in between.

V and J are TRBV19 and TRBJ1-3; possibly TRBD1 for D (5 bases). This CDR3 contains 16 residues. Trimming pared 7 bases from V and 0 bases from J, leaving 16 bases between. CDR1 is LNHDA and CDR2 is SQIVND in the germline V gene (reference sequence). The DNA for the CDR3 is TGTGCCAGTAATAGATTCGGGGCGAACTCTGGAAACACCATATATTTT. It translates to CASNRFGANSGNTIYF.

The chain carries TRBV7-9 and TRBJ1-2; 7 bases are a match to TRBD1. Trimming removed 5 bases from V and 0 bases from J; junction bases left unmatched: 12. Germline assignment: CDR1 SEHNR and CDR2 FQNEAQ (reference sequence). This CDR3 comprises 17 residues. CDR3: CASSPRDSAGANYGYTF. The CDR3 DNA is TGTGCCAGCAGCCCAAGGGACAGCGCCGGGGCTAACTATGGCTACACCTTC. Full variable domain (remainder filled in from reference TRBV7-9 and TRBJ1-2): DTGVSQNPRHKITKRGQNVTFRCDPISEHNRLYWYRQTLGQGPEFLTYFQNEAQLEKSRLLSDRFSAERPKGSFSTLEIQRTEQGDSAMYLCASSPRDSAGANYGYTFGSGTRLTVV.

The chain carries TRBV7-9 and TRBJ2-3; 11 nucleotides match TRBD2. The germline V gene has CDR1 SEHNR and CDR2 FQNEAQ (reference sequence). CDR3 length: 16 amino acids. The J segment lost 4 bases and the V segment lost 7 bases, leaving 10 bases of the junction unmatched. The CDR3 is CASTRTLAGGSDTQYF. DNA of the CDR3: TGTGCCAGCACCCGTACCTTAGCGGGGGGGTCAGATACGCAGTATTTT.

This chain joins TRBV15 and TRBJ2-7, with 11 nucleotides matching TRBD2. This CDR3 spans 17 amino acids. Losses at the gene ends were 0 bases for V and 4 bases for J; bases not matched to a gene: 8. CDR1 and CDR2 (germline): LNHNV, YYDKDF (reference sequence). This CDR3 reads CATSREDRASGRYEQYF. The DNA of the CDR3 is TGTGCCACCAGCAGAGAGGACAGAGCTAGCGGGAGGTACGAGCAGTACTTC.

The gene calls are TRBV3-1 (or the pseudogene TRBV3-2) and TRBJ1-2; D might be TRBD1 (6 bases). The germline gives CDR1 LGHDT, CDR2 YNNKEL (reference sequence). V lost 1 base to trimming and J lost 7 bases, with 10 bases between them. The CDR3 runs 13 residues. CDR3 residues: CASSQATGFGYTF. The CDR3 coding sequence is TGTGCCAGCAGCCAAGCGACAGGATTTGGCTACACCTTC.

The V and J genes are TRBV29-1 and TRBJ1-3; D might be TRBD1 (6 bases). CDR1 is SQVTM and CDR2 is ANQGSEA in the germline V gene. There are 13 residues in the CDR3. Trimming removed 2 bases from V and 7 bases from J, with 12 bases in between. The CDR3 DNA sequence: TGCAGCGTTGAATCCGACAGGTGGAACACCATATATTTT. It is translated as CSVESDRWNTIYF. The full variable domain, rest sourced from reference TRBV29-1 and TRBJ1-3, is SAVISQKPSRDICQRGTSLTIQCQVDSQVTMMFWYRQQPGQSLTLIATANQGSEATYESGFVIDKFPISRPNLTFSTLTVSNMSPEDSSIYLCSVESDRWNTIYFGEGSWLTVV.

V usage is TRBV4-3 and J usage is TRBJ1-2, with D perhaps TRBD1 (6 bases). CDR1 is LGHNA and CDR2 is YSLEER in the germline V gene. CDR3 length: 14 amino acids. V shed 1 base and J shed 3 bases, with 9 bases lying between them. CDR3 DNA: TGCGCCAGCAGCCAAGGTTACAGGGACTATGGCTACACCTTC. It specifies CASSQGYRDYGYTF.

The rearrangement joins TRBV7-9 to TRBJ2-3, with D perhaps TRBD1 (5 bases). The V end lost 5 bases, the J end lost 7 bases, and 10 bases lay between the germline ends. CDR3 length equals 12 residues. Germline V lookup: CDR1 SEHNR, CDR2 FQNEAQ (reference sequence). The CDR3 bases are TGTGCCAGCAGCCCCCAGGGAAATACGCAGTATTTT. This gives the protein CASSPQGNTQYF.